This T cell receptor beta chain was identified in a study of beta chain features in type 1 diabetes. Broader study findings: Compared to healthy donors, patients appeared to have naive, central memory and Treg TCRB repertoires that were more alike. Patients with Type 1 diabetes showed moderately but significantly shorter TCRB CDR3s in all four CD4+ subsets. Junctions at VDJ sites from type 1 diabetes patients had fewer insertions and more deletions.

This CDR3 comprises 14 residues. V dropped 5 bases and J dropped 1 base, with 12 bases sitting between them. Germline V gene data show CDR1 as SGHTA and CDR2 as FQGNSA. This clone was counted many times. Its specificity is unknown. The authors reverse transcribed all of the isolated RNA, so sequencing captured expressed TCRB transcripts. Here immunoSEQ multiplex PCR was the method, and the copy in TCRdb shows in-frame clones only, minus some. The top ten clones hold less than 0.5% of a sample with 150,000 to 190,000 clones, under 13% of them seen once. The receptor's source is a man under 40 with type 1 diabetes. This chain joins TRBV7-2 and TRBJ2-7, with a possible D match to TRBD1 (6 bases). Sequencing was done on a sample of central memory CD4+ T cells from blood. The DNA of the CDR3 is TGTGCCAGCAGCCCACAGGGCAGTTCCTACGAGCAGTACTTC. Its translation: CASSPQGSSYEQYF.